The T cell receptor (beta chain) described here comes from a study of shared clonotypes between healthy human individuals. Replicate PCRs for sorted subsets used around 200 ng DNA; this equaled around 29,000 T cell genomes. Clones were sequenced by immunoSEQ multiplex PCR, and TCRdb holds only the in-frame ones, with some missing. The sample holds 2.3 million or so clones, 93% seen once. This CDR3 has 17 residues. Source material: naive CD4+ T cells from PBMCs. Subset in this sample: CD45RA+ positively selected. The rearrangement links TRBV21-1 to TRBJ2-7. TRBV21-1 is described as a pseudogene. This TCR was recovered from a man aged 18 to 35 in good health. Some clones in this sample may be carry-over from other donors' samples. This CDR3 reads CASSKITQRVPPSEQYF. Written as DNA, the CDR3 is TGTGCCAGCAGCAAAATAACACAAAGGGTACCTCCGAGCGAGCAGTACTTC.